This is a list of T cell receptor beta chains from one sample in a study of early T cells in non-severe SARS-CoV-2 infection. TCRdb re-derived calls from the 5' RACE reads in MiXCR, one entry per CDR3 protein. Of around 22,000 distinct CDR3 sequences detected, roughly 3.6% appear once; the ten largest clones hold 5.5% to 6.5%. Sequencing was done on a sample of whole blood. These receptors were obtained from an adult who was a healthcare worker with PCR-confirmed SARS-CoV-2 infection or an uninfected control (not recorded which). The CDR3 runs from the conserved cysteine through the conserved F or W. The D gene is left open where the match is weak. Clone size is stated in some rows and not others, as once, few, many or a class when expanded.

>TRBD2|many|TRBV7-6|TRBJ2-5
TGTGCCAGCAGCTTTTGGGGGGCTAGCGGGGCTATGAAGACCCAGTACTTC
CASSFWGASGAMKTQYF
>.|many|TRBV27|TRBJ1-2
TGTGCCAGCAGGAGGGGTAGCTATGGCTACACCTTC
CASRRGSYGYTF
>.|few|TRBV2|TRBJ1-5
TGTGCCAGCAGGGTCTCAGGGGGCAATCAGCCCCAGCATTTT
CASRVSGGNQPQHF
>TRBD2|many|TRBV10-2|TRBJ2-7
TGCGCCAGCGCCGAAGGGGGGCTAGCGGGGGCCGAGCAGTACTTC
CASAEGGLAGAEQYF
>TRBD1|.|TRBV7-9|TRBJ1-4
TGTGCCAGCAGCCAAGGACAGGGCTGGGCAACTAATGAAAAACTGTTTTTT
CASSQGQGWATNEKLFF
>TRBD1|.|TRBV27|TRBJ2-7
TGTGCCAGCAGTTTATCGACAGGGACCTACGAGCAGTACTTC
CASSLSTGTYEQYF
>TRBD2|many|TRBV9|TRBJ2-5
TGTGCCAGCAGCCCGGGACTAGCGGAAGAGACCCAGTACTTC
CASSPGLAEETQYF
>TRBD2|many|TRBV7-2|TRBJ2-1
TGTGCCAGCAGCTTACGGCGGGAGTATCTAGGGAATGAGCAGTTCTTC
CASSLRREYLGNEQFF
>.|many|TRBV7-9|TRBJ1-1
TGTGCCAGCCAAGTCCCTGAAGCTTTCTTT
CASQVPEAFF
>TRBD1|.|TRBV7-6|TRBJ2-2
TGTGCCAGCAGCTTAGCCGGGACAGGGAGCACCGGGGAGCTGTTTTTT
CASSLAGTGSTGELFF
>.|few|TRBV30|TRBJ1-4
TGTGCCTTGGAAATAACAACTAATGAAAAACTGTTTTTT
CALEITTNEKLFF
>TRBD2|many|TRBV9|TRBJ2-2
TGTGCCAGCAGCGTAGGAGGGAGGGCGTCCGGGGAGCTGTTTTTT
CASSVGGRASGELFF
>.|few|TRBV21-1|TRBJ2-5
TGTGCCAGCAGCAATCCTGGTCCCTTAAAGGGGGCCCAAGAGACCCAGTACTTC
CASSNPGPLKGAQETQYF
>TRBD1|many|TRBV6-6|TRBJ1-2
TGTGCCAGCAGTCCACGGACAGAAGGGGGCCTTGCCTATGGCTACACCTTC
CASSPRTEGGLAYGYTF
>.|medium-sized|TRBV7-2|TRBJ2-4
TGTGCCAGCAGCTTAGGGAGTATTCGGGACATTCAGTACTTC
CASSLGSIRDIQYF
>.|many|TRBV5-1|TRBJ1-1
TGCGCCAGCAGCTTGGATTGGTCCGGGGGCGGGACTGAAGCTTTCTTT
CASSLDWSGGGTEAFF
>TRBD1|many|TRBV6-2/TRBV6-3|TRBJ1-2
TGTGCCAGCAGTCAACCGGGACAGGGAAACCTTAACTATGGCTACACCTTC
CASSQPGQGNLNYGYTF
>.|many|TRBV28|TRBJ2-7
TGTGCCAGCAGTCCCTATTACGAGCAGTACTTC
CASSPYYEQYF
>TRBD2|many|TRBV3-1|TRBJ2-1
TGTGCCAGCAGCCAAGTAACTAGCGCCGAGCAGTTCTTC
CASSQVTSAEQFF
>.|.|TRBV13|TRBJ1-3
TGTGCCAGCAGCTTAGCAGGCAACTCTGGAAACACCATATATTTT
CASSLAGNSGNTIYF
>.|.|TRBV30|TRBJ2-7
TGTGCCTGGAGTGTAAGGGACGCCGACGAGCAGTACTTC
CAWSVRDADEQYF
>TRBD1|many|TRBV6-2/TRBV6-3|TRBJ1-1
TGTGCCAGCAAGGTAACAGGGGCCGGGACTGAAGCTTTCTTT
CASKVTGAGTEAFF
>TRBD2|.|TRBV5-1|TRBJ2-3
TGCGCCAGCAGCTCGGGACTAGCGGGGATAAGCACAGATACGCAGTATTTT
CASSSGLAGISTDTQYF
>.|many|TRBV28|TRBJ2-7
TGTGCCAGCAGTACTTTCCAGGGCTACGAGCAGTACTTC
CASSTFQGYEQYF
>TRBD2|few|TRBV9|TRBJ2-1
TGTGCCAGCAGCGTAAGGCTAGCGGGAGAGGAGTTCTTC
CASSVRLAGEEFF
>.|many|TRBV2|TRBJ2-3
TGTGCCAGCAGTGCGACTCGCACAGATACGCAGTATTTT
CASSATRTDTQYF
>.|medium-sized|TRBV20-1|TRBJ1-1
TGCAGTGCTAGGGTTGTCGGACACCGAGGAATGGCTTTCTTT
CSARVVGHRGMAFF
>.|medium-sized|TRBV7-2|TRBJ2-1
TGTGCCAGCAGCTCCGACGGGGGTTACAATGAGCAGTTCTTC
CASSSDGGYNEQFF
>.|many|TRBV27|TRBJ1-2
TGTGCCAGCAGTCCAACGGACGGATACTATGGCTACACCTTC
CASSPTDGYYGYTF